This T cell receptor beta chain was sequenced in a study of cytomegalovirus exposure and HLA in healthy donors. Study-wide findings and caveats: Most TCR sequences were rare, but some public TCRs occurred in many donors. In vitro work confirmed that a few CMV-associated chains recognize CMV antigens. Some TCR beta chains (over 150 of them) were listed as cytomegalovirus-associated.

The data were produced by immunoSEQ multiplex PCR, yet TCRdb's version contains in-frame clones alone and is incomplete. The table shows fewer than 140,000 clones, with about nine tenths occurring only once. Of note for this clone: The antigen is not known.

The donors belonged to the approximately 120-subject validation cohort, separate from the roughly 670-subject first cohort. V was trimmed by 2 bases and J by 5 bases, leaving 16 bases between them. CDR1 SQVTM and CDR2 ANQGSEA come from the germline V gene. There are 15 residues in the CDR3. The receptor was isolated from a woman between 18 and 29 years old in good health and CMV-seropositive. Sequenced input: PBMCs. V gene TRBV29-1 combines with J gene TRBJ2-1; D possibly corresponds to TRBD2 (6 bases). CDR3 loop: CSVEFGKRRDNEQFF. The CDR3 coding sequence is TGCAGCGTTGAATTTGGGAAGAGGAGGGACAATGAGCAGTTCTTC.